The subject of this entry is one TCR beta chain. No antigen is known for it. This sample stems from a study of shared clonotypes between healthy human individuals. General study points: Sampling involved blood alone; tissue repertoires likely differ.

Each PCR replicate from the sorted subsets contained about 180 ng DNA, which is roughly 33,000 T cell genomes. Data came from immunoSEQ multiplex PCR; TCRdb stores just in-frame clones and leaves some out. Seen here are some 500,000 clones, 96% observed once, and the top ten hold 0.06%. Adult Caucasians living in Nashville, Tennessee made up all of the donors. From CD4+ cells came CD45RA+ naive and CD45RA-negative memory subsets. Trimming removed 6 bases from V and 0 bases from J, with 8 bases in between. CDR3 length equals 14 residues. CDR1 SNHLY and CDR2 FYNNEI come from the germline V gene. The clonotype originates from a woman aged 30 to 39 in good health. The V and J genes are TRBV2 and TRBJ1-4, with D tentatively TRBD1 (5 bases). Sequencing was done on a sample of naive CD4+ T cells sorted from blood. Subset described: CD45RA+ positively selected. CDR3 in amino acids: CASRPTATNEKLFF. The CDR3, as DNA: TGTGCCAGCAGGCCGACAGCAACTAATGAAAAACTGTTTTTT.